The source of this T cell receptor beta chain is a study of T cell responses to AZD1222 COVID-19 vaccine. Study-level findings and limits: Donors were chiefly white British, with a greater number of females, and clonal diversity was perhaps underestimated. Repertoires were obtained solely post-peak T cell response. Of spike-specific TCRs, nearly half reportedly target regions left unmutated in variants. Baseline seropositivity characterized only six AZD1222 recipients.

CDR3 length: 14 residues. Trimming took 4 bases from V and 3 from J; bases not matched to a gene: 5. Germline V lookup: CDR1 KGHSH, CDR2 LQKENI. TCRdb's copy holds only in-frame clones and misses some; the assay was immunoSEQ multiplex PCR. The repertoire shows more than 110,000 clones; the top ten hold about 2.3%. Worth noting for this clone: Its target is not known.

V gene TRBV18 combines with J gene TRBJ1-1; TRBD1 matches at 7 bases. The TCR comes from an adult in good health. The specimen sequenced was peripheral blood. CDR3 nucleotide sequence: TGTGCCAGCTCACGACAGGGTCTAGACACTGAAGCTTTCTTT. Protein sequence: CASSRQGLDTEAFF.